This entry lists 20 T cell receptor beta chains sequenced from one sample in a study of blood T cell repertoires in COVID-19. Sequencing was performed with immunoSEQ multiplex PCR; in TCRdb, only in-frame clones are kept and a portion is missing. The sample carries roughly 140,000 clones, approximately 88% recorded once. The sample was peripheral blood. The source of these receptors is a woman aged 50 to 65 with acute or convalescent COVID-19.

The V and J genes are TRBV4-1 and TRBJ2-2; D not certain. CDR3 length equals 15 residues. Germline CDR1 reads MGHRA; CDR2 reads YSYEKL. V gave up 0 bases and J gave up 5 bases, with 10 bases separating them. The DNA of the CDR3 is TGCGCCAGCAGCCAAGAAAACCGAGAGACCGGGGAGCTGTTTTTT. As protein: CASSQENRETGELFF.

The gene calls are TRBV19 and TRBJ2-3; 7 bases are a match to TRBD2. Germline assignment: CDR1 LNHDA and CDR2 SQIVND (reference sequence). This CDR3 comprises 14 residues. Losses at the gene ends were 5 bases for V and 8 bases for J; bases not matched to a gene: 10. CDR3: CASSPGLGEGTQYF. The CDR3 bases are TGTGCCAGTAGTCCGGGACTGGGGGAGGGTACGCAGTATTTT.

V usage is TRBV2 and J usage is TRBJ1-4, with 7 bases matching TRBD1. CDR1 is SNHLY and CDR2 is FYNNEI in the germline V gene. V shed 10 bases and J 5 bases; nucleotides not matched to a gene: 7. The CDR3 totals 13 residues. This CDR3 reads CATQGVGNEKLFF. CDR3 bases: TGTGCCACCCAGGGGGTCGGGAATGAAAAACTGTTTTTT.

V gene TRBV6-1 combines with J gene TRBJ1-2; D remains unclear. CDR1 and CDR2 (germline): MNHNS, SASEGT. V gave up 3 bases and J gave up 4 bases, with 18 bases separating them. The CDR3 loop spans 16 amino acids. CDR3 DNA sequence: TGTGCCAGCAGTGAGGAGAGGGCGGGGTCCCGCTATGGCTACACCTTC. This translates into CASSEERAGSRYGYTF.

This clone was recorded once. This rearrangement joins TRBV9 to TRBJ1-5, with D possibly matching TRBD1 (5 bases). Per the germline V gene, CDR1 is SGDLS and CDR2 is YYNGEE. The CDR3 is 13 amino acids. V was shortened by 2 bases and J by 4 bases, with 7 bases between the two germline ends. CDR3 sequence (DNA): TGTGCCAGCAGCGTCCAGGGAAATCAGCCCCAGCATTTT. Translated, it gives CASSVQGNQPQHF.

The CDR3 region is CATSDSTVGEQFF. The CDR3 DNA follows: TGTGCCACCAGTGATTCGACAGTCGGGGAGCAGTTCTTC. The J gene is TRBJ2-1, the V gene TRBV24-1, with D maybe TRBD1 (5 bases). This CDR3 has 13 residues. Looked up from germline, CDR1 is KGHDR and CDR2 is SFDVKD. Trimming removed 2 bases at V and 10 bases at J, with 11 bases between.

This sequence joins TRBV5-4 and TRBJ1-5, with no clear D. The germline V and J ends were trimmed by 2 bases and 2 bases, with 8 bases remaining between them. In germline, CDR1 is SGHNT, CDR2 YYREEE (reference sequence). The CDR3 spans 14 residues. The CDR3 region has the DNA TGTGCCAGCAGCTTCGAAGGAGGCAATCAGCCCCAGCATTTT. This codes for CASSFEGGNQPQHF.

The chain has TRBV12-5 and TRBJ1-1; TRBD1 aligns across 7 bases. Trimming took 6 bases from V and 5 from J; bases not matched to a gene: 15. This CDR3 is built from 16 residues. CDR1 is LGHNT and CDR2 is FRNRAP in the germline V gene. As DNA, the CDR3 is TGTGCTAGTGGACCTGCTGGGGACAGCTCGTTGACTGAAGCTTTCTTT. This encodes CASGPAGDSSLTEAFF.

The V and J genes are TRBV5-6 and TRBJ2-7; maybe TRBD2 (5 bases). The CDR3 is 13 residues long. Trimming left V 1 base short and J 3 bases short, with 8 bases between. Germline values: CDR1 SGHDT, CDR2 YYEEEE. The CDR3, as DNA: TGTGCCAGCAGCTTGACGGGGAGCTACGAGCAGTACTTC. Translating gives CASSLTGSYEQYF.

The CDR3, as DNA: TGTGCCAGCAGCGCCCAGGGTAATGATCCGTTCTTC. Translation gives CASSAQGNDPFF. The rearrangement links TRBV9 to TRBJ2-1; D may be TRBD1 (5 bases). This CDR3 has 12 amino acids. V lost 3 bases and J 15 bases, leaving 16 bases between the germline ends. Germline V lookup: CDR1 SGDLS, CDR2 YYNGEE.

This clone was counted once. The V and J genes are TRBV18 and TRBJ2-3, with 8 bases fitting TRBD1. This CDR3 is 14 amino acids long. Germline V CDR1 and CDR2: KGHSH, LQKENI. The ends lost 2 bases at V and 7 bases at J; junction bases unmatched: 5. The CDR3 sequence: CASSPEQGGNTQYF. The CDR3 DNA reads TGTGCCAGCTCACCAGAACAGGGGGGAAATACGCAGTATTTT.

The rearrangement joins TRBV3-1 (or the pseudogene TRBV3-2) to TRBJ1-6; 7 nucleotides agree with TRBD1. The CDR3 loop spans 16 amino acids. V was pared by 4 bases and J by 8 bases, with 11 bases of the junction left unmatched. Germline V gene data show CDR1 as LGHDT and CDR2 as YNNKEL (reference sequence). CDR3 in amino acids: CASSLRGAPSDSPLHF. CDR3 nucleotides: TGTGCCAGCAGCCTCAGGGGGGCCCCCTCCGATTCACCCCTCCACTTT.

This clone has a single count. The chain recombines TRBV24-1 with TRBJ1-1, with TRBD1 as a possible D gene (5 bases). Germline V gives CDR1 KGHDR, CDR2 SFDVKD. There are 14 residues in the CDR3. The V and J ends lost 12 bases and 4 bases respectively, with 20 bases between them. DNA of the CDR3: TGTGCCTCCCGGCAGGGATGGTTGAGCACTGAAGCTTTCTTT. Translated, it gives CASRQGWLSTEAFF.

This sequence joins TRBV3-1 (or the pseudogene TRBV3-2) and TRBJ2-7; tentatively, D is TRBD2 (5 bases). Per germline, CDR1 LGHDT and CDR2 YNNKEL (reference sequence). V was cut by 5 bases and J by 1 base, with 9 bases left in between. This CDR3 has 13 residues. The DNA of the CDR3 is TGTGCCAGCAGCGAGGGCCAGTCCTACGAGCAGTACTTC. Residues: CASSEGQSYEQYF.

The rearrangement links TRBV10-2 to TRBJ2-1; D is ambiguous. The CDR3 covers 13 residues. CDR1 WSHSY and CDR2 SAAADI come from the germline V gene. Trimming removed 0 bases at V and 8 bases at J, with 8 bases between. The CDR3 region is CASSESRADEQFF. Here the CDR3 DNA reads TGCGCCAGCAGTGAGTCGAGAGCCGATGAGCAGTTCTTC.

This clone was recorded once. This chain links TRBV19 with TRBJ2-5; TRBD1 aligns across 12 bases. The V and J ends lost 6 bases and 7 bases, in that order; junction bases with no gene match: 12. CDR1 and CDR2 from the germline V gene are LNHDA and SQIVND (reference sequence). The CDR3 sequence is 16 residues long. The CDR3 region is CASRFAGTGGEGTQYF. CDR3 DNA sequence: TGTGCCAGTAGATTCGCCGGGACAGGGGGCGAGGGGACCCAGTACTTC.

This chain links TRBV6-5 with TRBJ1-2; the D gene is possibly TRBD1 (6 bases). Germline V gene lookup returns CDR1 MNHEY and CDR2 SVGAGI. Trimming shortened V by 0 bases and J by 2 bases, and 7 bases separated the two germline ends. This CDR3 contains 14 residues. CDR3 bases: TGTGCCAGCAGTTACTCAACAGGGAACTATGGCTACACCTTC. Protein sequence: CASSYSTGNYGYTF.

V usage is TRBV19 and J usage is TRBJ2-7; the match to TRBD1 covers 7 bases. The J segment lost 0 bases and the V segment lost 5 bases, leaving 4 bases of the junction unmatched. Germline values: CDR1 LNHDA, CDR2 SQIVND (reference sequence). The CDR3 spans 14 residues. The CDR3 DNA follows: TGTGCCAGTAGTCCCCGACAGGGCTCCTACGAGCAGTACTTC. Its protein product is CASSPRQGSYEQYF.

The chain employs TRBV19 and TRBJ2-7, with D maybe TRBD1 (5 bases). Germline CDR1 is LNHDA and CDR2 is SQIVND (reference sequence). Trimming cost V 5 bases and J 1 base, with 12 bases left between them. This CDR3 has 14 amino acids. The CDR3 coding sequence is TGTGCCAGTAGTCCGCTCCAGGGTTCCTACGAGCAGTACTTC. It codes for CASSPLQGSYEQYF.

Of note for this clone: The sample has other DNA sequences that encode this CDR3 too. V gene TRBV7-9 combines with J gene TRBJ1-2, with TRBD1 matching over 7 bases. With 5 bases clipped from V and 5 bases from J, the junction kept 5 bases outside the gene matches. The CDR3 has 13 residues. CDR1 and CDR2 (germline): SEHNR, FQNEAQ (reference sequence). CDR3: CASSQGQPYGYTF. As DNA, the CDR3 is TGTGCCAGCAGCCAGGGACAGCCGTATGGCTACACCTTC.